The sequence of this TCR beta chain was determined in a study of T cells after posttransplantation cyclophosphamide. Sample share makes this clone medium-sized. Antigen specificity is unknown. The assay was immunoSEQ multiplex PCR, and TCRdb's table has in-frame clones only and misses some. Sampling found about 5,400 clones, none seen once. Cyclophosphamide on days +3 and +4 followed busulfan-fludarabine conditioning and a marrow graft. Findings and caveats of the study: Later blood repertoires were often dominated by clones from the donor CD8+ memory compartment.

This material consisted of PBMCs, taken after allogeneic stem cell transplant with posttransplant cyclophosphamide. The clonotype was recovered from a female patient aged 30 to 40 who received an allogeneic stem cell transplant from an unrelated donor, was CMV-positive, and had acute and chronic GVHD. Part of the T cell pool may stem from the graft donor.

The CDR3, as DNA: TGTGCCAGCAGTGATTCGCCGGTCGATATTAGGCAGTTCTTC. Amino acid sequence: CASSDSPVDIRQFF. V and J are TRBV6-4 and TRBJ2-1; D gene uncertain. The CDR3 is 14 residues long. CDR1 and CDR2 (germline): MRHNA, SNTAGT. Trimming removed 3 bases from V and 12 bases from J, with 18 bases in between.